A selection of T cell receptor beta chains follows, all from one sample in a study of shared clonotypes between healthy human individuals. Clones were read by immunoSEQ multiplex PCR, and TCRdb kept only the in-frame ones, dropping some. The sample includes some 1 million clones, under 80% of them seen just once. Sample: memory CD4+ T cells sorted from blood. All receptors come from a man younger than 35 in good health. Both conserved end residues are part of each CDR3. Each record gives: V gene, CDR3 protein.

TRBV4-1	CASSQDSGTGTGNQYF
TRBV5-5	CASSAGTANYGYTF
TRBV9	CASSLPGQGKETQYF
TRBV4-3	CASSQDQSLGDTQYF
TRBV5-1	CASSRTGVVTEGNTIYF
TRBV2	CASNPDRAGSYEQYF
TRBV6-1	CASSLYRGQETQYF
TRBV5-4	CASSFGGRQETQYF
TRBV7-2	CASSYGSPYEQYF
TRBV28	CASRLAGSLNTEAFF
TRBV9	CASSISGGAENIQYF
TRBV6-5	CASGGSYYEQYF
TRBV6-1	CASIGGLGKTQYF
TRBV11-2	CASSLGSPGTGGDSYTF
TRBV27	CASSSQTWREAYEQYF
TRBV6-5	CASRYSGTRGEQFF
TRBV18	CASSPGPADTQYF
TRBV19	CASRTGTGSSPLHF
TRBV6-1	CASSERGNTEAFF
TRBV25-1	CASSNEGSRGEAFF
TRBV7-2	CASSLGPGQGGYEQYF
TRBV7-9	CASSLSGSLNTEAFF
TRBV7-9	CASSLGSNTEAFF
TRBV27	CASSNDRGQGTSPLHF
TRBV6-1	CASRDSLSGYTF